These 26 T cell receptor beta chains were sequenced from one sample in a study of blood T cell repertoires in COVID-19. Sequenced by immunoSEQ multiplex PCR; TCRdb stores in-frame clones only, minus some. The profile shows 84,000 or so clones, approximately 84% of them singletons. Sequenced input: peripheral blood. The receptors were gathered from a man in his 70s with COVID-19, enrolled during active disease.

This rearrangement joins TRBV5-6 to TRBJ2-1; TRBD2 is a possible D gene (6 bases). The CDR3 has 13 residues. Between the trimmed V and J ends, which lost 3 bases and 8 bases, there was a span of 12 bases. Germline lookup yields CDR1 SGHDT and CDR2 YYEEEE. In DNA form, the CDR3 reads TGTGCCAGCAGCTACTCCAGCGGGCATGAGCAGTTCTTC. Its translation is CASSYSSGHEQFF.

The genes are TRBV28 and TRBJ2-1; D remains unclear. The germline CDR1 and CDR2 sequences are MDHEN and SYDVKM. Deletions cut 3 bases from V and 6 bases from J, with 9 bases between. CDR3 size: 13 residues. The CDR3 loop reads CASSLPQINEQFF. Here the CDR3 DNA reads TGTGCCAGCAGTTTGCCGCAGATCAATGAGCAGTTCTTC. Supplemented by reference TRBV28 and TRBJ2-1, the full variable domain reads DVKVTQSSRYLVKRTGEKVFLECVQDMDHENMFWYRQDPGLGLRLIYFSYDVKMKEKGDIPEGYSVSREKKERFSLILESASTNQTSMYLCASSLPQINEQFFGPGTRLTVL.

The V and J genes are TRBV7-8 and TRBJ1-5; 9 nucleotides agree with TRBD1. From germline, CDR1 is SGHVS and CDR2 FQNEAQ. V lost 3 bases and J lost 2; bases outside the gene matches: 11. There are 18 residues in the CDR3. CDR3 sequence (DNA): TGTGCCAGCAGCTTCAATCCCGGGACAGGGCTTGGCAATCAGCCCCAGCATTTT. Protein sequence: CASSFNPGTGLGNQPQHF.

A few counts support this clone. The chain joins TRBV18 to TRBJ1-5; possible D gene TRBD1, 5 bases. The germline gives CDR1 KGHSH, CDR2 LQKENI. V shed 6 bases and J shed 7 bases, with 13 bases lying between them. The CDR3 is 13 residues long. Here the CDR3 DNA reads TGTGCCAGCTCCCCGGACACGGCACAGCCCCAGCATTTT. This sequence encodes CASSPDTAQPQHF.

V gene TRBV6-4 combines with J gene TRBJ1-1, with 8 bases aligning to TRBD1. Germline-derived CDR1 and CDR2 are MRHNA and SNTAGT. This CDR3 has 15 amino acids. The V segment lost 5 bases and the J segment 2 bases; nucleotides outside the gene matches: 7. The CDR3 region has the DNA TGTGCCAGCAGTCCATCGACAGGGGTTAACACTGAAGCTTTCTTT. Its translation is CASSPSTGVNTEAFF.

The chain employs TRBV10-3 and TRBJ2-1; D perhaps matches TRBD2 (6 bases). CDR3 length equals 15 residues. Trimming pared 3 bases from V and 4 bases from J, leaving 13 bases between. The germline CDR1 and CDR2 sequences are ENHRY and SYGVKD. CDR3 sequence: CAISDRLDLYNEQFF. CDR3 nucleotide sequence: TGTGCCATCAGTGACCGACTAGACTTATACAATGAGCAGTTCTTC.

This chain uses TRBV27 with TRBJ2-2; 11 bases are shared with TRBD2. The V and J ends lost 6 bases and 4 bases, in that order; junction bases with no gene match: 7. Per the germline V gene, CDR1 is MNHEY and CDR2 is SMNVEV (reference sequence). This CDR3 spans 16 amino acids. CDR3 nucleotides: TGTGCCAGCAGATTAGCGGGGGGGCCCCGCACCGGGGAGCTGTTTTTT. This encodes CASRLAGGPRTGELFF.

This sequence joins TRBV2 and TRBJ2-1, with D possibly TRBD2 on 7 matching bases. The CDR3 spans 14 residues. Germline CDR1 reads SNHLY; CDR2 reads FYNNEI. Between the trimmed V and J ends, which lost 5 bases and 2 bases, there was a span of 10 bases. The CDR3 loop reads CASSRGGAYNEQFF. The CDR3 DNA reads as TGTGCCAGCAGTAGAGGGGGGGCCTACAATGAGCAGTTCTTC.

The rearrangement links TRBV7-9 to TRBJ1-1, with 11 bases lining up with TRBD1. The CDR3 is made up of 15 amino acids. Germline V lookup: CDR1 SEHNR, CDR2 FQNEAQ (reference sequence). With 5 bases clipped from V and 5 bases from J, the junction kept 7 bases outside the gene matches. For the CDR3, the DNA is TGTGCCAGCAGCCTACTTGGACAGGGGGCTACTGAAGCTTTCTTT. Protein: CASSLLGQGATEAFF.

The chain combines TRBV7-2 with TRBJ1-1, with D uncertain. CDR1 and CDR2 from the germline V gene are SGHTA and FQGNSA. V gave up 8 bases and J gave up 5 bases, with 15 bases separating them. The CDR3 contains 13 residues. CDR3 in amino acids: CASPERAGTEAFF. The CDR3 coding sequence is TGTGCCAGCCCCGAGAGGGCCGGGACTGAAGCTTTCTTT. The whole variable domain, remainder taken from reference TRBV7-2 and TRBJ1-1, is GAGVSQSPSNKVTEKGKDVELRCDPISGHTALYWYRQSLGQGLEFLIYFQGNSAPDKSGLPSDRFSAERTGGSVSTLTIQRTQQEDSAVYLCASPERAGTEAFFGQGTRLTVV.

V usage is TRBV6-5 and J usage is TRBJ1-2; no clear D. The germline CDR1 and CDR2 sequences are MNHEY and SVGAGI. Trimming cost V 6 bases and J 4 bases, with 15 bases left between them. The CDR3 runs 14 residues. In DNA, the CDR3 is TGTGCCAGCAGGGACGTCTTAGCGGGCTATGGCTACACCTTC. Amino acids: CASRDVLAGYGYTF.

The table lists this clone with a count of one. The V and J genes are TRBV6-5 and TRBJ1-1; 7 positions agree with TRBD1. V lost 0 bases, J lost 3 bases, and 4 bases stayed unmatched. CDR3 size: 15 residues. In germline, CDR1 is MNHEY, CDR2 SVGAGI. The DNA for the CDR3 is TGTGCCAGCAGTTACTCGAGGGGGCTGGACACTGAAGCTTTCTTT. Translating gives CASSYSRGLDTEAFF.

The chain uses TRBV4-3 and TRBJ1-4; D is possibly TRBD1 (5 bases). The CDR3 is made up of 15 amino acids. Germline lookup yields CDR1 LGHNA and CDR2 YSLEER. V was cut by 4 bases and J by 5 bases, with 14 bases left in between. The CDR3 region is CASSLGGGLNEKLFF. For the CDR3, the DNA is TGCGCCAGCAGCCTCGGGGGGGGATTAAATGAAAAACTGTTTTTT.

V and J are TRBV7-8 and TRBJ1-5, with D perhaps matching TRBD1 (6 bases). Trimming pared 3 bases from V and 1 base from J, leaving 10 bases between. This CDR3 contains 15 residues. The V gene's germline CDR1 is SGHVS and CDR2 FQNEAQ. CDR3 residues: CASSLETGSNQPQHF. CDR3 DNA: TGTGCCAGCAGCTTGGAGACAGGAAGCAATCAGCCCCAGCATTTT.

V gene TRBV7-6 combines with J gene TRBJ2-7; D perhaps matches TRBD2 (6 bases). In germline, CDR1 is SGHVS, CDR2 FNYEAQ. Trimming removed 2 bases from V and 0 bases from J, with 17 bases in between. The length of the CDR3 is 17 residues. CDR3 coding DNA: TGTGCCAGCAGCTTACGGGGCGGGGCAACTAGCTCCTACGAGCAGTACTTC. Amino acids: CASSLRGGATSSYEQYF.

This chain links TRBV5-4 with TRBJ2-5, with TRBD2 identical over 13 bases. CDR1 is SGHNT and CDR2 is YYREEE in the germline V gene (reference sequence). J gave up 2 bases and V 4 bases, and 5 bases lay outside the gene matches. The CDR3 extends over 16 amino acids. The CDR3 reads CASSGMTSGRQETQYF. For the CDR3, the DNA is TGTGCCAGCAGCGGAATGACTAGCGGGAGGCAAGAGACCCAGTACTTC. The variable domain in full, with the rest retrieved from reference TRBV5-4 and TRBJ2-5, is ETGVTQSPTHLIKTRGQQVTLRCSSQSGHNTVSWYQQALGQGPQFIFQYYREEENGRGNFPPRFSGLQFPNYSSELNVNALELDDSALYLCASSGMTSGRQETQYFGPGTRLLVL.

This clone was counted once. CDR3 in amino acids: CASSRGDIQPQHF. As DNA, the CDR3 is TGTGCCAGCAGCCGGGGGGATATCCAGCCCCAGCATTTT. The rearrangement uses TRBV7-9 and TRBJ1-5; D perhaps matches TRBD1 (5 bases). Trimming pared 5 bases from V and 7 bases from J, leaving 12 bases between. Germline V gene lookup returns CDR1 SEHNR and CDR2 FQNEAQ (reference sequence). The CDR3 extends over 13 amino acids.

This chain connects TRBV9 to TRBJ1-2, with TRBD1 matching 8 bases. CDR1 is SGDLS, CDR2 YYNGEE, per germline. V was pared by 2 bases and J by 6 bases, with 6 bases of the junction left unmatched. The CDR3 sequence is 14 residues long. The CDR3 reads CASSVTGDGDGYTF. CDR3 DNA: TGTGCCAGCAGCGTGACAGGGGACGGTGATGGCTACACCTTC.

This clone came up a few times. The chain recombines TRBV5-1 with TRBJ2-7; 7 nucleotides match TRBD1. The CDR3 is 15 residues long. In germline, CDR1 is SGHRS, CDR2 YFSETQ. Unmatched junction bases numbered 7, after V lost 3 bases and J lost 1 base. The DNA for the CDR3 is TGCGCCAGCAGCTATTGGACAGGCGTTTCCTACGAGCAGTACTTC. Protein sequence: CASSYWTGVSYEQYF.

The genes are TRBV11-3 and TRBJ1-2; a weak D match, TRBD1 (5 bases). V shed 5 bases and J shed 2 bases, with 6 bases lying between them. This CDR3 contains 12 residues. Germline V CDR1 and CDR2: SGHNT, YENEEA. The CDR3 DNA reads as TGTGCCAGCAGCGACAGAAACTATGGCTACACCTTC. Residues: CASSDRNYGYTF.

This clone has a handful of counts. This chain links TRBV30 with TRBJ1-2, with D perhaps TRBD1 (5 bases). Trimming left V 2 bases short and J 4 bases short, with 14 bases between. Germline lookup yields CDR1 GTSNPN and CDR2 SVGIG (reference sequence). The CDR3 is made up of 14 amino acids. This CDR3 is CAWSPTGGSYGYTF. The CDR3 nucleotides read TGTGCCTGGAGTCCAACGGGGGGGAGCTATGGCTACACCTTC.

This clone was seen many times. The chain carries TRBV29-1 and TRBJ1-2; TRBD1 agrees at 11 bases. V dropped 7 bases and J dropped 8; count of bases not matched to a gene: 12. This CDR3 is 14 amino acids long. Germline V CDR1 and CDR2: SQVTM, ANQGSEA. CDR3 DNA: TGCAGCGCCCTTATGGGGGGACAGGGGGGCGGCTACACCTTC. It yields the protein CSALMGGQGGGYTF.

There are a few counts of this clone. The V gene is TRBV10-3, the J gene TRBJ2-7; perhaps TRBD1 as D (6 bases). The CDR3 sequence is 13 residues long. CDR1 is ENHRY, CDR2 SYGVKD, per germline. V shed 9 bases and J shed 6 bases, with 18 bases lying between them. This CDR3 is CAITGTNGGEQYF. The CDR3 coding sequence is TGTGCCATAACCGGGACAAATGGAGGCGAGCAGTACTTC.

This clone was recorded once. This chain connects TRBV5-4 to TRBJ1-2; 8 bases line up with TRBD1. Trimming cost V 4 bases and J 8 bases; bases outside gene matches: 10. This CDR3 region has 14 residues. Germline V lookup: CDR1 SGHNT, CDR2 YYREEE (reference sequence). The CDR3 DNA reads TGTGCCAGCAGCCGAAAGGACAGGGTCGAGGGCTACACCTTC. This sequence encodes CASSRKDRVEGYTF.

This chain joins TRBV7-2 and TRBJ2-7; 7 nucleotides agree with TRBD2. The CDR3 consists of 15 residues. Germline trimming cut 5 bases from V and 2 bases from J; bases unmatched to any gene: 9. The germline gives CDR1 SGHTA, CDR2 FQGNSA. CDR3 sequence reads: CASSPRASGPYEQYF. The CDR3 region has the DNA TGTGCCAGCAGCCCCCGGGCTAGCGGACCCTACGAGCAGTACTTC.

The chain has TRBV18 and TRBJ1-5; TRBD1 matches at 7 bases. Germline V gene data show CDR1 as KGHSH and CDR2 as LQKENI. Losses at the gene ends were 5 bases for V and 6 bases for J; bases not matched to a gene: 10. This CDR3 has 15 amino acids. The CDR3 loop reads CASSFSQGSGQPQHF. As DNA, the CDR3 is TGTGCCAGCTCATTCTCACAGGGGAGTGGTCAGCCCCAGCATTTT.